The following is a T cell receptor (beta chain) sequence with its context. Its matching antigen is unknown. The germline V gene encodes CDR1 MNHEY and CDR2 SVGAGI. V lost 6 bases to trimming and J lost 3 bases, with 18 bases between them. The CDR3 extends over 15 amino acids. People whose metastatic non-small-cell lung cancer was chemo-refractory got focal radiation along with CTLA-4 blockade by ipilimumab. This entry is derived from a study of radiotherapy plus CTLA-4 blockade in lung cancer. Study-wide findings and caveats: Early blood T cell clone changes and increased post-radiation serum interferon-beta were reportedly the strongest response predictors.

Assay used: immunoSEQ multiplex PCR; TCRdb lists only in-frame clones, some missing. The sample carries about 49,000 clones, about three quarters recorded once. The chain is built from TRBV6-5 and TRBJ2-7; no clear D. The sequencing here drew on peripheral blood, taken from a patient treated with radiotherapy plus ipilimumab. The receptor comes from a human donor with non-small cell lung cancer who had a complete response to radiotherapy plus ipilimumab. CDR3 amino acids: CASRPSPAGVYEQYF. CDR3 nucleotides: TGTGCCAGCAGACCTAGTCCCGCTGGAGTCTACGAGCAGTACTTC.